Included here is one T cell receptor beta chain sequence, with context. CD8+CD57+ cell expansion, shown by flow cytometry, had occurred in the patients selected for sequencing. The ends were cut back, 4 bases at V and 3 bases at J, with 14 bases in the middle. Germline CDR1 reads SGHNT; CDR2 reads YYREEE (reference sequence). This CDR3 spans 14 amino acids. The record originates from a study of CD8+CD57+ T cells in acquired aplastic anemia. TCR beta VDJ and CDR3 profiles were obtained from a genomic DNA template. A single record per CDR3 protein comes from TCRdb applying MiXCR to the reads. Of more than 250,000 distinct CDR3 sequences in the sample, less than 85% were seen once.

The source of this sequence is a human donor with aplastic anemia. The sample consisted of sorted CD4+, CD8+, or CD8+CD57+ T cells (not recorded which) from PBMCs. The V and J genes are TRBV5-4 and TRBJ2-7, with no clear D. CDR3 amino acids: CASSVAGEFYEQYF. The CDR3 DNA sequence: TGTGCCAGCAGCGTTGCTGGCGAGTTCTACGAGCAGTACTTC.